This T cell receptor beta chain was captured in a study of T-cell memory formation after mild COVID-19. For the study at large: Largely, the TCR clusters proved donor specific. Findings and limits, study-wide: Contracting clones, day 15 to 85, had balanced CD4/CD8, and later expanders favored CD4+.

A note on this clonotype: Its antigen is unknown.

5'RACE primed from the constant segment yielded TCR alpha and TCR beta cDNA libraries bearing sample barcodes and UMIs. TCRdb re-called the 5' RACE reads with MiXCR, one entry per CDR3 protein. The data contain about 130,000 distinct CDR3 sequences, about 25% of them singletons. This CDR3 has 16 amino acids. Germline V gives CDR1 SGHVS, CDR2 FQNEAQ. V lost 4 bases and J lost 3; bases outside the gene matches: 12. The chain employs TRBV7-8 and TRBJ2-7; TRBD2 agrees at 7 bases. The sequencing sample was made of PBMCs or a T cell subset sorted from them (not recorded which). The clonotype originates from an adult woman who had mild COVID-19 (a few samples of this study predate the infection). Cell type and time point are not known. CDR3 nucleotides: TGTGCCAGCAGCTCCCTCGGGGAGGCGGGGGTCTACGAGCAGTACTTC. Its protein is CASSSLGEAGVYEQYF.